The 4 T cell receptor beta chains presented below share a single source sample, sequenced in a study of T-cell reconstitution after alpha-beta-depleted transplantation in children. TCRbeta library construction was performed incorporating unique molecular identifiers. TCRdb redid the calling of the PCR reads with MiXCR, one entry per CDR3 protein. The sample consists of nearly 350,000 distinct CDR3 sequences, roughly 17% of them appearing once. The material was PBMCs, mostly from graft donor cells, obtained 360 days after TCRalphabeta/CD19-depleted stem cell transplant. The origin of the receptors is a male patient aged 2-15 years who had a stem cell transplant for acute lymphoblastic leukemia, so the T cells may come from the graft donor.

This clonotype was seen more than once but under ten times. The chain recombines TRBV6-6 with TRBJ2-1; D is ambiguous. The V end was cut by 3 bases, the J end by 6 bases, with 9 bases between. This CDR3 is 13 amino acids long. CDR1 is MNHNY and CDR2 is SVGAGI in the germline V gene (reference sequence). CDR3 sequence: CASSYQPPNEQFF. In DNA form, the CDR3 reads TGTGCCAGCAGTTATCAACCGCCCAATGAGCAGTTCTTC.

This clonotype was seen more than once but under ten times. The V call is TRBV7-9, the J call TRBJ2-1; D is unclear. The CDR3 consists of 13 residues. V lost 0 bases and J lost 9, with 9 bases in between. Germline V lookup: CDR1 SEHNR, CDR2 FQNEAQ (reference sequence). CDR3 in DNA: TGTGCCAGCAGCTTAGCCCTGGTGGGTGAGCAGTTCTTC. Amino acids: CASSLALVGEQFF.

This clonotype was counted a few times. CDR3 sequence reads: CASSADRGNTIYF. CDR3 in DNA: TGTGCCAGCAGCGCGGACCGAGGAAACACCATATATTTT. This sequence joins TRBV7-2 and TRBJ1-3; D is unresolved. Per germline, CDR1 SGHTA and CDR2 FQGNSA. The ends were cut back, 5 bases at V and 4 bases at J, with 9 bases in the middle. The CDR3 covers 13 residues.

CDR3 protein: CASSLEPTGLAKNIQYF. The CDR3 DNA is TGCGCCAGCAGCTTGGAACCGACAGGACTAGCCAAAAACATTCAGTACTTC. V gene TRBV5-1 combines with J gene TRBJ2-4; D is possibly TRBD1 (6 bases). This CDR3 spans 17 amino acids. Germline lookup yields CDR1 SGHRS and CDR2 YFSETQ. V lost 0 bases, J lost 0 bases, and 13 bases lay in between.